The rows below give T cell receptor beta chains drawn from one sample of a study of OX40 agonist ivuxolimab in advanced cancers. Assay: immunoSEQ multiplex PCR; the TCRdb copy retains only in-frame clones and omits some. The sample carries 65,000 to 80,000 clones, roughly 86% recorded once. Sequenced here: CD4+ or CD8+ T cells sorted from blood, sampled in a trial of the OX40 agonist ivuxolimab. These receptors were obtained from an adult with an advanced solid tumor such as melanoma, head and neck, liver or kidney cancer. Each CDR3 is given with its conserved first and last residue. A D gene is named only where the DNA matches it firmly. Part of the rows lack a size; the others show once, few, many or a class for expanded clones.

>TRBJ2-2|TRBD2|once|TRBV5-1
TGCGCCAGCAGCTTATCCAGCGGGGGGAGCACCGGGGAGCTGTTTTTT
CASSLSSGGSTGELFF
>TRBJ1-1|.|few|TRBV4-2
TGTGCCAGCAGCCAAGATCGGTCTACCTTAAACACTGAAGCTTTCTTT
CASSQDRSTLNTEAFF
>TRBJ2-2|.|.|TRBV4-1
TGCGCCAGCAGCCAAGATTACGTCACCGGGGAGCTGTTTTTT
CASSQDYVTGELFF
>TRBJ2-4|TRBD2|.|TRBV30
TGTGCCTGGAGCTCTCTCGCGGGAGCCCTAGCCAAAAACATTCAGTACTTC
CAWSSLAGALAKNIQYF
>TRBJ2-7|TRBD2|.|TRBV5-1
TGCGCCAGCAGCGAAGGACTAGCGGGAGGACGACACTACGAGCAGTACTTC
CASSEGLAGGRHYEQYF
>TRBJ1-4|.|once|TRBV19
TGTGCCAGTACAGTGAGGGCTAATGAAAAACTGTTTTTT
CASTVRANEKLFF
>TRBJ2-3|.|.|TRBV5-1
TGCGCCAGCAGCTTGGGACAGCGCACAGATACGCAGTATTTT
CASSLGQRTDTQYF
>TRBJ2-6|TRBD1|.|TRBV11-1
TGTGCCAGCAGCTTAGAGTCTCCGGGACAGGGTTCTGGGGCCAACGTCCTGACTTTC
CASSLESPGQGSGANVLTF
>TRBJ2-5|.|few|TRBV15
TGTGCCACCAGCAGAGTGGGGGACACTACGTACCAAGAGACCCAGTACTTC
CATSRVGDTTYQETQYF
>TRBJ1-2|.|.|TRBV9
TGTGCCAGCAGCCCCAGGGACCTCTTTTGGGGCTACACCTTC
CASSPRDLFWGYTF
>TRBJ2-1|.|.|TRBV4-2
TGTGCCAGCAGCCAAGATTGGACGGGTCCCATCGGATTGCAGTTCTTC
CASSQDWTGPIGLQFF
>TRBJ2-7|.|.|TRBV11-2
TGTGCCAGCAGCTTAGGACCTCTCTACGAGCAGTACTTC
CASSLGPLYEQYF
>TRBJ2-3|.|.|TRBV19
TGTGCCAGTAGAGGGACCCGCACAGATACGCAGTATTTT
CASRGTRTDTQYF
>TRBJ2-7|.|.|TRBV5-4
TGTGCCAGCAGCCCCGGGGGGCTGTTCGGTTATCGTTACGAGCAGTACTTC
CASSPGGLFGYRYEQYF
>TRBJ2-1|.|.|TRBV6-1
TGTGCCAGCAGCGCGACAGGGAGGGGCAATGAGCAGTTCTTC
CASSATGRGNEQFF
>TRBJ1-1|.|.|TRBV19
TGTGCCAGTAGTAGAACCGGGACCCCCGATGGGAACACTGAAGCTTTCTTT
CASSRTGTPDGNTEAFF
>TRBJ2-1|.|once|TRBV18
TGTGCCAGCTCACCAACGTGGGACCAAGGAAGTTCGTTCTTC
CASSPTWDQGSSFF
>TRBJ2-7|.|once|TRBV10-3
TGTGCCATCAGCCAAACCTACGAGCAGTACTTC
CAISQTYEQYF
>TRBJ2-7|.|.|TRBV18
TGTGCCAGCTCACCAGATCGTTACGAGCAGTACTTC
CASSPDRYEQYF
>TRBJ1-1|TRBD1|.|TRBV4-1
TGCGCCAGCAGCCACAGGACAGGGTCCCTAGCTGAAGCTTTCTTT
CASSHRTGSLAEAFF
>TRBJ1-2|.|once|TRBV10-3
TGTGCCATCAGTGCTTCTAACTATGGCTACACCTTC
CAISASNYGYTF
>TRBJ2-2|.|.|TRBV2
TGTGCCAGCAGTGAAGCAAACACCGGGGAGCTGTTTTTT
CASSEANTGELFF
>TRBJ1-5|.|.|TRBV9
TGTGCCAGCAGCGTAGGGGCAGGGGACCAGCCCCAGCATTTT
CASSVGAGDQPQHF
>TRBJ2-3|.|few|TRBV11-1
TGTGCCAGCAGCTTAATGGATACGCAGTATTTT
CASSLMDTQYF
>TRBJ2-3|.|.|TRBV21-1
TGTGCCAGCAGCAACTCTCTACAGAGCTGCACAGATACGCAGTATTTT
CASSNSLQSCTDTQYF
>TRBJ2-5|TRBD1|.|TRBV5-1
TGCGCCAGCAGCTTGTTTCTGGACAGGGTTAAAGAGACCCAGTACTTC
CASSLFLDRVKETQYF
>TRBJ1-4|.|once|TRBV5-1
TGCGCCAGCAGTCCCGAGTCTAATGAAAAACTGTTTTTT
CASSPESNEKLFF
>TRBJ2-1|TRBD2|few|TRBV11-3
TGTGCCAGCAGCCCAAGCGGGGACTCCTACAATGAGCAGTTCTTC
CASSPSGDSYNEQFF
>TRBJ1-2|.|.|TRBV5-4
TGTGCCAGCAGCTTGGAGGCTAACTATGGCTACACCTTC
CASSLEANYGYTF
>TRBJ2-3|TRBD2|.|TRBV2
TGTGCCAGCAGTCCGGTCGGGGGGACTAGCACAGATACGCAGTATTTT
CASSPVGGTSTDTQYF
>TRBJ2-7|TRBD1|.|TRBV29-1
TGCAGCGTTGCCGGACAGGGGAACGAGCAGTACTTC
CSVAGQGNEQYF
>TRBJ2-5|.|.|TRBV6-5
TGTGCCAGCACCCACGGGGATAGCACCTACTTC
CASTHGDSTYF
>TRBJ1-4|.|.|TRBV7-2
TGTGCCAGCAGCGCCCGGGACCACATAGGGTCGCAAAAACTGTTTTTT
CASSARDHIGSQKLFF
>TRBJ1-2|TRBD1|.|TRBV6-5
TGTGCCAGCAGTTACCAAAGGACAGGGGTCGGTGGCTACACCTTC
CASSYQRTGVGGYTF
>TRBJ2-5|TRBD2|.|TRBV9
TGTGCCAGCAGCGTAGGTGCCGGGACTAGCGGGGGGTCGCAAGAGACCCAGTACTTC
CASSVGAGTSGGSQETQYF
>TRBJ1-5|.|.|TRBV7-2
TGTGCCAGCAGCTTAGGACCGCAGTATAGCAATCAGCCCCAGCATTTT
CASSLGPQYSNQPQHF
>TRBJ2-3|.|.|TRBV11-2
TGTGCCAGCAGCTGGTACGGGAACACAGATACGCAGTATTTT
CASSWYGNTDTQYF
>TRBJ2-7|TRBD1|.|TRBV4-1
TGCGCCAGCAGCCAAGATTGGGGACAGGGGCACGAGCAGTACTTC
CASSQDWGQGHEQYF
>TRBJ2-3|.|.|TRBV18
TGTGCCAGCCCCGGGGTGGATACGCAGTATTTT
CASPGVDTQYF
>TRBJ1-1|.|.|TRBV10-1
TGCGCCAGCAGTGCCTTCGGACTCTCCTCCTCAGGTGAAGCTTTCTTT
CASSAFGLSSSGEAFF
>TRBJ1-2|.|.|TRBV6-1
TGTGCCAGCGAGGGACACTCTGGGTACACCTTC
CASEGHSGYTF
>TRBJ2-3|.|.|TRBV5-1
TGCGCCAGCAGCTTGGCTAGGGTTGATACGCAGTATTTT
CASSLARVDTQYF
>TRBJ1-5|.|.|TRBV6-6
TGTGCCAGCAGCCCAATTAGCAATCAGCCCCAGCATTTT
CASSPISNQPQHF
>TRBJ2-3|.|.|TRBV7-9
TGTGCCAGCAGTTCCCCCGGGACACCTAGCACAGATACGCAGTATTTT
CASSSPGTPSTDTQYF
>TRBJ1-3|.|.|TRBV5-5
TGTGCCAGCAGCCGGGGCTCAGAAGGAAACACCATATATTTT
CASSRGSEGNTIYF
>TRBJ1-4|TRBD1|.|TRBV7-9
TGTGCCAGCAGCTTAGGGACAGGGGTGGATGAAAAACTGTTTTTT
CASSLGTGVDEKLFF
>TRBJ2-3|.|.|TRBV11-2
TGTGCCAGCAGCTTAGGCGTCTCCCCAGATACGCAGTATTTT
CASSLGVSPDTQYF
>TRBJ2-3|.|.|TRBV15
TGTGCCACCAGCAGAGCTCCTGGACGGAGCACAGATACGCAGTATTTT
CATSRAPGRSTDTQYF
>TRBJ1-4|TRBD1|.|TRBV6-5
TGTGCCAGCAGTTACGCAGGGACAGGGGGAAATGAAAAACTGTTTTTT
CASSYAGTGGNEKLFF
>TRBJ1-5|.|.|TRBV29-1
TGCAGCGTTGTCGATAGCAATCAGCCCCAGCATTTT
CSVVDSNQPQHF
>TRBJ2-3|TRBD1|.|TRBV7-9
TGTGCCAGCAGCTTACAAGGACAGGGGGGATATACGCAGTATTTT
CASSLQGQGGYTQYF
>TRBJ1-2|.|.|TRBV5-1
TGCGCCAGCAGCTCCGAGACAGGTGACTATGGCTACACCTTC
CASSSETGDYGYTF
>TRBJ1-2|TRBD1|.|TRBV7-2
TGTGCCAGCAGCCCAACAGGGGGCAGGGGCTACACCTTC
CASSPTGGRGYTF
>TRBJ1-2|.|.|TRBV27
TGTGCCAGCAAGGACACTCTCTATGGCTACACCTTC
CASKDTLYGYTF
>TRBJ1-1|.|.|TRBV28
TGTGCCAGCGTCCCGGGCGGGTTGGACACTGAAGCTTTCTTT
CASVPGGLDTEAFF